Listed below are T cell receptor beta chains from one sample, sequenced in a study of blood T cell repertoires in COVID-19. Clones were read by immunoSEQ multiplex PCR, and TCRdb kept only the in-frame ones, dropping some. Among more than 200,000 clones, approximately 79% were seen once, and the ten largest hold 4.5% to 6%. Source material: peripheral blood. These receptors were collected from an elderly woman with active or convalescent COVID-19. Both conserved end residues are part of each CDR3. The D gene is left open where the match is weak. A clone size is listed for some rows: how often the clone was seen (once, few, many), or a class if it is expanded.

>15|TRBJ2-5|TRBV19|once|TRBD1
TGTGCCAGTAGTATAGGACAGGGGGCTGGAGAGACCCAGTACTTC
CASSIGQGAGETQYF
>17|TRBJ2-3|TRBV6-1|once|-
TGTGCCAGCAGTGAGGCCGGTGGGGCTACTAGCACAGATACGCAGTATTTT
CASSEAGGATSTDTQYF
>18|TRBJ2-1|TRBV7-2|few|TRBD2
TGTGCCAGCAGCTCCGGGACTAGCGGGGGAGGGACAGGCAATGAGCAGTTCTTC
CASSSGTSGGGTGNEQFF
>15|TRBJ2-1|TRBV7-2|-|TRBD2
TGTGCCAGCAGCTTATCTCTGGGGGGGGGCAATGAGCAGTTCTTC
CASSLSLGGGNEQFF
>15|TRBJ2-2|TRBV7-8|-|-
TGTGCCAGCGGAAAGGTTGGAATGGGGCCTGGGGAGCTGTTTTTT
CASGKVGMGPGELFF
>15|TRBJ1-2|TRBV3-1/TRBV3-2|few|TRBD1
TGTGCCAGCAGCCTAGGGACAGCCACTAACTATGGCTACACCTTC
CASSLGTATNYGYTF
>13|TRBJ2-3|TRBV3-1/TRBV3-2|-|-
TGTGCCAGCAGCCAACAGGGGCCAGATACGCAGTATTTT
CASSQQGPDTQYF
>13|TRBJ2-1|TRBV30|-|-
TGTGCCTGGACAGAGCGGGCGTACAATGAGCAGTTCTTC
CAWTERAYNEQFF
>16|TRBJ1-6|TRBV7-2|-|TRBD1
TGTGCCAGCAGCTCCGGTCCGGGACAGGGGAATTCACCCCTCCACTTT
CASSSGPGQGNSPLHF
>14|TRBJ2-7|TRBV6-2/TRBV6-3|-|TRBD1
TGTGCCAGCAGCCAAGGACAGGGTGCCTACGAGCAGTACTTC
CASSQGQGAYEQYF
>12|TRBJ1-4|TRBV30|-|TRBD1
TGTGCATCCAGACAGGGCCCTGGAAAACTGTTTTTT
CASRQGPGKLFF
>13|TRBJ2-7|TRBV11-2|-|-
TGTGCCAGCAGCCCCTTGGGGCTCTACGAGCAGTACTTC
CASSPLGLYEQYF
>15|TRBJ1-4|TRBV5-1|-|TRBD1
TGCGCCAGCAGCTTGGCGACAGGGAGGAATGAAAAACTGTTTTTT
CASSLATGRNEKLFF
>14|TRBJ2-6|TRBV6-5|-|-
TGTGCCAGCAGTTCAGTCTCTGGGGCCAACGTCCTGACTTTC
CASSSVSGANVLTF
>15|TRBJ1-2|TRBV5-1|-|-
TGCGCCAGCAGCTTGGGACACCCGATAGTCTATGGCTACACCTTC
CASSLGHPIVYGYTF
>15|TRBJ2-7|TRBV5-1|few|TRBD2
TGCGCCAGCAGCCGAACTTGGACTAGCTCCTACGAGCAGTACTTC
CASSRTWTSSYEQYF
>14|TRBJ1-1|TRBV18|once|-
TGTGCCAGCTCACCACAGAACATGAACACTGAAGCTTTCTTT
CASSPQNMNTEAFF
>17|TRBJ2-5|TRBV4-1|-|TRBD1
TGCGCCAGCAGCCAAGCTCCCACAGGGGCGATCCAAGAGACCCAGTACTTC
CASSQAPTGAIQETQYF
>15|TRBJ2-1|TRBV7-9|-|-
TGTGCCAGCAGCTTAGTGACACCCGGCGACGATGAGCAGTTCTTC
CASSLVTPGDDEQFF
>14|TRBJ1-6|TRBV23-1|-|-
TGCGCCAGCAGTCAACTCGGTGTTAATTCACCCCTCCACTTT
CASSQLGVNSPLHF
>15|TRBJ1-2|TRBV28|-|TRBD1
TGTGCCAGCAGTGGGACAGGAAGGGTGGACTATGGCTACACCTTC
CASSGTGRVDYGYTF
>19|TRBJ2-7|TRBV12-2|-|-
TGTGCAAGTCGCTTAGCCCGGGACAGACCCATCTACATCTCCTACGAGCAGTACTTC
CASRLARDRPIYISYEQYF
>13|TRBJ1-1|TRBV6-5|-|-
TGTGCCAGCAGTTCACTGATGAACACTGAAGCTTTCTTT
CASSSLMNTEAFF
>13|TRBJ1-1|TRBV29-1|few|-
TGCAGCGTTGCGGTTTCAATCAACACTGAAGCTTTCTTT
CSVAVSINTEAFF
>14|TRBJ2-7|TRBV5-1|few|-
TGCGCCAGCAGCTTGGCCGGCGGGACGTACGAGCAGTACTTC
CASSLAGGTYEQYF
>14|TRBJ2-3|TRBV10-3|-|-
TGTGCCAGCTCCGAGCCTCACGGTACAGATACGCAGTATTTT
CASSEPHGTDTQYF
>14|TRBJ1-2|TRBV3-1/TRBV3-2|-|-
TGTGCCAGCAGCCAAGACGTCAATCGGTATGGCTACACCTTC
CASSQDVNRYGYTF
>15|TRBJ2-5|TRBV24-1|-|TRBD1
TGTGCCACCAGTGACCAGGGACAGCTGAAAGAGACCCAGTACTTC
CATSDQGQLKETQYF
>15|TRBJ2-7|TRBV6-6|-|TRBD1
TGTGCCAGCAGTTACGATCGGACAGGGCTCTACGAGCAGTACTTC
CASSYDRTGLYEQYF
>13|TRBJ1-2|TRBV11-3|-|TRBD1
TGTGCCAGCAGCTTCCGGGACAGAGTGGGCTACACCTTC
CASSFRDRVGYTF
>14|TRBJ1-4|TRBV19|-|-
TGTGCCAGTAGCATAACAGCAACTAATGAAAAACTGTTTTTT
CASSITATNEKLFF
>13|TRBJ2-1|TRBV2|-|TRBD2
TGTGCCAGCACCCGGAGTCCTAGCGGTGAGCAGTTCTTC
CASTRSPSGEQFF
>15|TRBJ2-3|TRBV15|-|TRBD2
TGTGCCACCAGCAGAGCTAGCGGGACCACAGATACGCAGTATTTT
CATSRASGTTDTQYF
>14|TRBJ1-4|TRBV20-1|few|-
TGCAGTGCTAGTTCATTTGCAACTAATGAAAAACTGTTTTTT
CSASSFATNEKLFF
>20|TRBJ2-3|TRBV2|-|TRBD2
TGTGCCAGCAGTCGACCGGGACTAGCGGGAGCCCAAATGAGCACAGATACGCAGTATTTT
CASSRPGLAGAQMSTDTQYF
>15|TRBJ1-5|TRBV19|-|-
TGTGCCAGTAGTTCCCCCCCAGGTCACAATCAGCCCCAGCATTTT
CASSSPPGHNQPQHF
>16|TRBJ2-7|TRBV4-1|once|-
TGCGCCAGCAGCCAAGTCGACAGGCTTGGGTCCTACGAGCAGTACTTC
CASSQVDRLGSYEQYF
>11|TRBJ1-2|TRBV20-1|few|TRBD1
TGCAGGGGGGACAGGGGGCATGGCTACACCTTC
CRGDRGHGYTF
>12|TRBJ2-5|TRBV2|-|TRBD2
TGTGCCAGCGGGGGAGGGCAAGAGACCCAGTACTTC
CASGGGQETQYF
>13|TRBJ1-1|TRBV14|-|-
TGTGCCAGCAGCCGACTCGCGGGCACTGAAGCTTTCTTT
CASSRLAGTEAFF
>14|TRBJ1-1|TRBV27|-|TRBD1
TGTGCCAGCAGTCCCAGACAGGGGCGCACTGAAGCTTTCTTT
CASSPRQGRTEAFF
>14|TRBJ1-1|TRBV5-6|-|TRBD1
TGTGCCAGCAGATTGGGACAGACGAACACTGAAGCTTTCTTT
CASRLGQTNTEAFF
>13|TRBJ1-5|TRBV30|few|-
TGTGCCTGGAGTGGCGGTATGGATCAGCCCCAGCATTTT
CAWSGGMDQPQHF
>11|TRBJ2-1|TRBV29-1|-|-
TGCAGCGTTGACAGGGGAAATGAGCAGTTCTTC
CSVDRGNEQFF
>15|TRBJ2-2|TRBV18|-|-
TGTGCCAGCTCAACCGGGACTCCGAACACCGGGGAGCTGTTTTTT
CASSTGTPNTGELFF
>16|TRBJ2-3|TRBV27|-|TRBD1
TGTGCCAGCAGCTCCCTTGGGACAGGCTGGCGGGGTACGCAGTATTTT
CASSSLGTGWRGTQYF
>12|TRBJ1-1|TRBV11-1|-|-
TGTGCCAGCAGCTTGAACCGGGTTGAAGCTTTCTTT
CASSLNRVEAFF
>17|TRBJ2-2|TRBV12-5|-|-
TGTGCTAGTGGTTTGGTGCCCACAGGGAGAGACACCGGGGAGCTGTTTTTT
CASGLVPTGRDTGELFF
>14|TRBJ2-5|TRBV5-1|-|TRBD1
TGCGCCAGCAGCGCGGGGACAGGGAAAGAGACCCAGTACTTC
CASSAGTGKETQYF
>13|TRBJ2-3|TRBV5-1|-|-
TGCGCCAGCAGCCCCTCGAGGGCAGATACGCAGTATTTT
CASSPSRADTQYF
>18|TRBJ2-3|TRBV4-1|-|TRBD1
TGCGCCAGCAGCCAAGATCACCGGACAGGGGTCGGGACAGATACGCAGTATTTT
CASSQDHRTGVGTDTQYF
>14|TRBJ1-5|TRBV5-1|-|-
TGCGCCAGCAGCCTACAGGGAGGGGATCAGCCCCAGCATTTT
CASSLQGGDQPQHF
>16|TRBJ2-1|TRBV11-2|-|TRBD2
TGTGCCAGCAGCTTAAAGCGGGAGAGCTCCTACAATGAGCAGTTCTTC
CASSLKRESSYNEQFF